These 3 T cell receptor beta chains were all obtained from the same sample, sequenced in a study of CD8 T cells in ankylosing spondylitis. MiXCR, applied by TCRdb to the 5' RACE reads, yields one record per CDR3 protein. The sample has 250,000 to 400,000 distinct CDR3 sequences; approximately 10% are singletons. Sequences were obtained from blood, either unsorted or a sorted T cell fraction (not recorded which). The receptors come from a female donor with ankylosing spondylitis or in good health (not recorded which).

The table lists this clonotype with a few counts. CDR3 bases: TGTGCCAGCAGTTACGGATCCCTAAGATATTCCGGGGCCAACGTCCTGACTTTC. Amino acid sequence: CASSYGSLRYSGANVLTF. This chain uses TRBV6-5 with TRBJ2-6; D unresolved. The CDR3 spans 18 residues. V was pared by 2 bases and J by 4 bases, with 18 bases between. Per the germline V gene, CDR1 is MNHEY and CDR2 is SVGAGI.

This clonotype was recorded at least ten times. The chain uses TRBV28 and TRBJ2-1, with 10 bases aligning to TRBD2. Germline V lookup: CDR1 MDHEN, CDR2 SYDVKM. The CDR3 spans 12 residues. Unmatched junction bases numbered 9, after V lost 7 bases and J lost 15 bases. This CDR3 reads CASNGLAGGAFF. CDR3 DNA sequence: TGTGCCAGCAACGGATTAGCGGGAGGTGCGTTCTTC.

This chain links TRBV20-1 with TRBJ2-7; weak D call: TRBD1 (6 bases). The CDR3 has 12 residues. Deletions cut 7 bases from V and 6 bases from J, with 16 bases between. Germline CDR1 is DFQATT and CDR2 is SNEGSKA (reference sequence). CDR3 sequence reads: CSGTRTQGEQYF. CDR3 coding DNA: TGCAGTGGAACAAGGACACAGGGCGAGCAGTACTTC.